This T cell receptor beta chain was observed in a study of blood T cell repertoires in COVID-19. Recruitment covered 20 to 25 US areas and drew participants whose ages spanned about 18 to 90 years. Clinical history as reported by participants underpinned cohort assignment. Participants classified as exposed had met a COVID-19 case within 2 weeks before study entry. The CDR3 covers 15 residues. V lost 4 bases to trimming and J lost 4 bases, with 17 bases between them. CDR1 is LGHDT and CDR2 is YNNKEL in the germline V gene (reference sequence). Some clones are missing from TCRdb's copy, which holds only in-frame ones; the method was immunoSEQ multiplex PCR. This sample carries a few hundred thousand clones, 89% of them seen once, and the ten largest clones take less than 3.5%.

The rearrangement links TRBV3-1 (or the pseudogene TRBV3-2) to TRBJ2-7, with a possible D match to TRBD2 (6 bases). The sample was PBMCs or T cells enriched from blood (not recorded which). The clonotype comes from a woman aged 45-60 years who had been exposed to COVID-19. Written as DNA, the CDR3 is TGTGCCAGCAGCCCCGGGACTCAAGGTGGGTACGAGCAGTACTTC. Protein: CASSPGTQGGYEQYF.